One and the same sample provided the 8 T cell receptor beta chains below, sequenced in a study of T cell clusters in autoimmune cytopenias. TRB amplification used approximately 270 ng of peripheral blood genomic DNA. Multiplex touch-down PCR amplified TRB using TRB-A and TRB-B pools in one tube. From the multiplex PCR reads, TCRdb lists one entry per CDR3 protein and no DNA. The listing records about 6,000 distinct CDR3 sequences. The sample comprised peripheral blood. These receptors all stem from a human donor with an autoimmune cytopenia or autoimmune hepatitis (not recorded which).

The CDR3 loop is CASSLLSDRNDEQYF. The chain recombines TRBV27 with TRBJ2-7. This CDR3 comprises 15 residues. Germline V CDR1 and CDR2: MNHEY, SMNVEV (reference sequence).

The chain links TRBV20-1 to TRBJ1-1; without DNA, the TCRdb call of TRBD1 cannot be checked. This CDR3 spans 14 amino acids. The germline V gene encodes CDR1 DFQATT and CDR2 SNEGSKA (reference sequence). This CDR3 is CSAVGSRQATEAFF.

Frequency places this clonotype as medium-sized. This chain joins TRBV6-5 and TRBJ1-2; TCRdb calls TRBD1, which cannot be checked without DNA. The germline gives CDR1 MNHEY, CDR2 SVGAGI. This CDR3 contains 16 residues. CDR3 sequence: CASSYWPPGQGDGYTF.

The chain has TRBV30 and TRBJ1-1; without DNA, the TCRdb call of TRBD1 cannot be checked. Germline V gene data show CDR1 as GTSNPN and CDR2 as SVGIG (reference sequence). CDR3 length: 13 amino acids. This CDR3 is CAWSRQGGTEAFF.

This clonotype registers medium-sized (0.01 to 0.1%) by frequency. V gene TRBV30 combines with J gene TRBJ2-7. Germline V gene lookup returns CDR1 GTSNPN and CDR2 SVGIG (reference sequence). The CDR3 sequence is 13 residues long. The CDR3 protein is CAWSVLISGEQYF.

The V gene is TRBV6-4, the J gene TRBJ1-2. Germline V gene lookup returns CDR1 MRHNA and CDR2 SNTAGT. The CDR3 has 15 residues. The CDR3 protein is CASSETHLKNYGYTF.

This clonotype is classed as medium-sized by frequency. The genes are TRBV11-3 and TRBJ1-2; TCRdb returns TRBD1, unconfirmable since there is no DNA. The CDR3 has 14 amino acids. Germline V gene data show CDR1 as SGHNT and CDR2 as YENEEA. CDR3 residues: CASSLGQGVKGYTF. The complete variable domain, with remaining parts taken from reference TRBV11-3 and TRBJ1-2, reads EAGVVQSPRYKIIEKKQPVAFWCNPISGHNTLYWYLQNLGQGPELLIRYENEEAVDDSQLPKDRFSAERLKGVDSTLKIQPAELGDSAVYLCASSLGQGVKGYTFGSGTRLTVV.

This clonotype is identified as medium-sized from frequency. V and J are TRBV5-6 and TRBJ2-1; as DNA is missing, the TRBD2 call by TCRdb cannot be tested. Germline loops: CDR1 SGHDT, CDR2 YYEEEE. This CDR3 has 17 amino acids. CDR3 protein: CASSLGPTSGVVREQFF.